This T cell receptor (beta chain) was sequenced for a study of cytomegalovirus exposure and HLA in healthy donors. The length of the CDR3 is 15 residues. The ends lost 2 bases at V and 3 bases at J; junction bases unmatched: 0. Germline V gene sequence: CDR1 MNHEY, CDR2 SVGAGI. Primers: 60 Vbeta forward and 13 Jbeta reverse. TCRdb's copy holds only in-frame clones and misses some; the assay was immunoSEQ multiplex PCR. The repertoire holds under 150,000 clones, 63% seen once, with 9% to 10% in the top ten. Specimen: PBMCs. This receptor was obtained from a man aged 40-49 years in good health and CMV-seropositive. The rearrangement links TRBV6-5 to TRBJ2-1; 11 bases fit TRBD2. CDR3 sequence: CASSYGTSGYNEQFF. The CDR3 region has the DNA TGTGCCAGCAGTTACGGGACTAGCGGCTACAATGAGCAGTTCTTC.